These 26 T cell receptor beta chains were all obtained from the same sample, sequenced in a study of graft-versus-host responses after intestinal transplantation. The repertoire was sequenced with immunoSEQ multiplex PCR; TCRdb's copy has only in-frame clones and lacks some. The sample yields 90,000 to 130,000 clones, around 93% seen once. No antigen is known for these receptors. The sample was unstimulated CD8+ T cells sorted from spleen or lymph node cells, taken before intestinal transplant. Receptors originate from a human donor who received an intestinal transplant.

The CDR3 DNA is TGTGCCAGCAGTGAATACCCGGGGTCTAATCAGCCCCAGCATTTT. Protein sequence: CASSEYPGSNQPQHF. The gene calls are TRBV6-1 and TRBJ1-5, with D uncertain. Trimming cost V 2 bases and J 4 bases, with 12 bases left between them. In germline, CDR1 is MNHNS, CDR2 SASEGT. The CDR3 runs 15 residues.

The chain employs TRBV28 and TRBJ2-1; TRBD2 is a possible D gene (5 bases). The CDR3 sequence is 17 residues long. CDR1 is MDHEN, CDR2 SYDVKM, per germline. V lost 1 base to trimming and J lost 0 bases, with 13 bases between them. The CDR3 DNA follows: TGTGCCAGCAGTTTATACGGAACTAGGACCTCCTACAATGAGCAGTTCTTC. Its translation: CASSLYGTRTSYNEQFF.

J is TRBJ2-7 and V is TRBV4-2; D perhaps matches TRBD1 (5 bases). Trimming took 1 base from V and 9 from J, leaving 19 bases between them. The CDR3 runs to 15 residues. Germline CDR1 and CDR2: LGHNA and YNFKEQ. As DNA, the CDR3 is TGTGCCAGCAGCCAAGGGTTTGGGGCAGGCAATGGGCAGTACTTC. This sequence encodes CASSQGFGAGNGQYF.

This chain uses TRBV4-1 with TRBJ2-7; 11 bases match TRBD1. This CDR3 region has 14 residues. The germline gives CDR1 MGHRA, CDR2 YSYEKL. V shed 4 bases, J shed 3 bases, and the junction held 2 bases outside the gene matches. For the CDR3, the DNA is TGCGCCAGCAGCCCCGGGACAGGGGGCTACGAGCAGTACTTC. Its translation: CASSPGTGGYEQYF.

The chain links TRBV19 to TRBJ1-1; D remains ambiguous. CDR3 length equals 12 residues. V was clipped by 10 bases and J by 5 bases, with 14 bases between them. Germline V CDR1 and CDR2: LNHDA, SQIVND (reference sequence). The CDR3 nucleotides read TGTGCCACCGGGATCGGCCTGACTGAAGCTTTCTTT. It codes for CATGIGLTEAFF.

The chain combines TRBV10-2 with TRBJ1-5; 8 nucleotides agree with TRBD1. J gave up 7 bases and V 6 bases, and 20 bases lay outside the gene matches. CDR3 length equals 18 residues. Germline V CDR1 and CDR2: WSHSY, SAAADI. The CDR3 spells CASSVQGGRANYIQPQHF. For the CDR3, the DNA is TGCGCCAGCAGCGTACAGGGGGGCCGTGCGAATTACATCCAGCCCCAGCATTTT.

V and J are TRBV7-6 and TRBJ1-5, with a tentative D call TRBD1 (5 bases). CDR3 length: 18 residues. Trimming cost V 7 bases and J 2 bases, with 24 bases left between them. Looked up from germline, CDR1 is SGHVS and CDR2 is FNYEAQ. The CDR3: CASKLRGRRTIGNQPQHF. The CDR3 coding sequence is TGTGCCAGCAAGCTTAGGGGTAGGAGGACCATAGGCAATCAGCCCCAGCATTTT. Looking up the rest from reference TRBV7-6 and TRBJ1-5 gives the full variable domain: GAGVSQSPRYKVTKRGQDVALRCDPISGHVSLYWYRQALGQGPEFLTYFNYEAQQDKSGLPNDRFSAERPEGSISTLTIQRTEQRDSAMYRCASKLRGRRTIGNQPQHFGDGTRLSIL.

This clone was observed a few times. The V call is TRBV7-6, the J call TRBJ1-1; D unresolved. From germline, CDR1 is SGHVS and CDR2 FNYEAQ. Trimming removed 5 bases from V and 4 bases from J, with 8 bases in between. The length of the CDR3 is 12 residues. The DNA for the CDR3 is TGTGCCAGCAGCGACGCCGCCACTGAAGCTTTCTTT. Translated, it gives CASSDAATEAFF.

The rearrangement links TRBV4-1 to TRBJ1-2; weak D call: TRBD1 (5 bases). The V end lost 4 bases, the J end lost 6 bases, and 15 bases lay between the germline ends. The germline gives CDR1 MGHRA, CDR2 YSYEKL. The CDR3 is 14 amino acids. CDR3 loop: CASSPPGIQHGYTF. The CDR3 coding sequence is TGCGCCAGCAGCCCCCCAGGGATACAACATGGCTACACCTTC.

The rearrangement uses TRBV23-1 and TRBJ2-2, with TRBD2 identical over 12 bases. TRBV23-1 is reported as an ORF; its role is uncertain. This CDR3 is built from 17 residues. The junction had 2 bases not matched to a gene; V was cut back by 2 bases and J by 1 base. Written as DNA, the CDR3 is TGCGCCAGCAGTCAAAAACTAGCGGGAGGGAACACCGGGGAGCTGTTTTTT. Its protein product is CASSQKLAGGNTGELFF.

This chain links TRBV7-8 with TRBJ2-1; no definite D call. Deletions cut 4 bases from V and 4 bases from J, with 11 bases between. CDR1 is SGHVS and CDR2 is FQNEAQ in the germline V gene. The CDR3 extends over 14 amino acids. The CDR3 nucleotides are TGTGCCAGCAGCTCAGAGGCGGTTTACAATGAGCAGTTCTTC. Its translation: CASSSEAVYNEQFF. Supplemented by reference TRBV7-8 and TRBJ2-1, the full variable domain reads GAGVSQSPRYKVAKRGQDVALRCDPISGHVSLFWYQQALGQGPEFLTYFQNEAQLDKSGLPSDRFFAERPEGSVSTLKIQRTQQEDSAVYLCASSSEAVYNEQFFGPGTRLTVL.

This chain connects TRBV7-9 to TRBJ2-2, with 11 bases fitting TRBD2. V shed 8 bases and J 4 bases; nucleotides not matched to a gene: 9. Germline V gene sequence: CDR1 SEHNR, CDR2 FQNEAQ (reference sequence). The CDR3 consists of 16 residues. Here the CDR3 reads CASVTVSGRGTGELFF. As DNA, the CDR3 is TGTGCCAGCGTCACTGTTAGCGGGAGGGGCACCGGGGAGCTGTTTTTT.

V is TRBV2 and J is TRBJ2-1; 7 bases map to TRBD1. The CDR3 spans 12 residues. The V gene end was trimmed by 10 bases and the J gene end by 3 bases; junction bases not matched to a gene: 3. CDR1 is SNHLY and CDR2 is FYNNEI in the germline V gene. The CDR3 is CAIDRVYNEQFF. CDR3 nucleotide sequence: TGTGCCATCGACAGGGTCTACAATGAGCAGTTCTTC.

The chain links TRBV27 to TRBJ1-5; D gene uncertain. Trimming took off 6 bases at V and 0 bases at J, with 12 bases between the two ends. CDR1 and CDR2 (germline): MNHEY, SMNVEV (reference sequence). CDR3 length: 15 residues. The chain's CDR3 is CASRLGWDSNQPQHF. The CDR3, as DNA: TGTGCCAGCAGGTTAGGGTGGGATAGCAATCAGCCCCAGCATTTT.

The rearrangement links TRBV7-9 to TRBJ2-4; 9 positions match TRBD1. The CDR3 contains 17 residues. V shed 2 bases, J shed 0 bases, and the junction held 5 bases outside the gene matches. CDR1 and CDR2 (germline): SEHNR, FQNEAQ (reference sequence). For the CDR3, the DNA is TGTGCCAGCAGCTTAAGGGGACAGGGCCTAGCCAAAAACATTCAGTACTTC. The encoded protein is CASSLRGQGLAKNIQYF. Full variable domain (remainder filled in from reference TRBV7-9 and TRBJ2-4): DTGVSQNPRHKITKRGQNVTFRCDPISEHNRLYWYRQTLGQGPEFLTYFQNEAQLEKSRLLSDRFSAERPKGSFSTLEIQRTEQGDSAMYLCASSLRGQGLAKNIQYFGAGTRLSVL.

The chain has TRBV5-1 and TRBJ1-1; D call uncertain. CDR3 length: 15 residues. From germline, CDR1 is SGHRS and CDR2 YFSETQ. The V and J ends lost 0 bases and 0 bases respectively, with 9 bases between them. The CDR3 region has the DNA TGCGCCAGCAGCTTGGAGGCCCCGATGAACACTGAAGCTTTCTTT. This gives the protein CASSLEAPMNTEAFF.

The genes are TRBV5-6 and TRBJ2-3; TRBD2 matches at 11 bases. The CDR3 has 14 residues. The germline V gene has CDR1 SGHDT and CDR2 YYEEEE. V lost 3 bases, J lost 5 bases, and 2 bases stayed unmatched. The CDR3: CASSSTSGRDTQYF. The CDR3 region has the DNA TGTGCCAGCAGCTCAACTAGCGGGAGAGATACGCAGTATTTT.

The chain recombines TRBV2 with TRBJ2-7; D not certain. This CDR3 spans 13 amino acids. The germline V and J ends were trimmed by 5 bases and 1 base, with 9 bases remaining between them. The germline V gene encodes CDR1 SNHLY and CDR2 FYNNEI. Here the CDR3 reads CASSPPDSYEQYF. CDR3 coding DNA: TGTGCCAGCAGTCCGCCGGATTCCTACGAGCAGTACTTC.

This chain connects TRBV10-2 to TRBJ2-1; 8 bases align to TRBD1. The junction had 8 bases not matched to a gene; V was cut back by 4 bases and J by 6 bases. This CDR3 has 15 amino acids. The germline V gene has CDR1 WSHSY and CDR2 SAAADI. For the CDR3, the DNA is TGCGCCAGCAGTGTTGGACAGGGCGGTAGCAATGAGCAGTTCTTC. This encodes CASSVGQGGSNEQFF.

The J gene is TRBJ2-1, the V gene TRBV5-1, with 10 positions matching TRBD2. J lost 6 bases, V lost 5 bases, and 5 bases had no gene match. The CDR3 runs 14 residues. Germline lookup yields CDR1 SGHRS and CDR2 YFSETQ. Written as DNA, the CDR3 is TGCGCCAGCAGGCTAGCGGGAGTAGTCAATGAGCAGTTCTTC. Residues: CASRLAGVVNEQFF.

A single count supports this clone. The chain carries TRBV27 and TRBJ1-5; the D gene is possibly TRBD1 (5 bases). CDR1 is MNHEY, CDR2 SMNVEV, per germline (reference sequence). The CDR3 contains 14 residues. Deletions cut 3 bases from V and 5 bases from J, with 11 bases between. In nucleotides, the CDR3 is TGTGCCAGCAGTTTTTCGGGGCCCCATCAGCCCCAGCATTTT. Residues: CASSFSGPHQPQHF.

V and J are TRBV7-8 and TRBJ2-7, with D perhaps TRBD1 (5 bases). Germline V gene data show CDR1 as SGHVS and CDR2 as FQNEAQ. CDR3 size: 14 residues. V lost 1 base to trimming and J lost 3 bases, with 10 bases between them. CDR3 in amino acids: CASSLEGQYYEQYF. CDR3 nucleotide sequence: TGTGCCAGCAGCTTAGAGGGGCAATACTACGAGCAGTACTTC.

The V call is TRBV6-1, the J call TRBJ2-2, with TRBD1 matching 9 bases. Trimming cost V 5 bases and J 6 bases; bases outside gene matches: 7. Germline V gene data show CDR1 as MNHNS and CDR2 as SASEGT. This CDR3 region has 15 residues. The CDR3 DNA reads TGTGCCAGCAGTAATACAGGGGGCGGACCCGGGGAGCTGTTTTTT. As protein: CASSNTGGGPGELFF.

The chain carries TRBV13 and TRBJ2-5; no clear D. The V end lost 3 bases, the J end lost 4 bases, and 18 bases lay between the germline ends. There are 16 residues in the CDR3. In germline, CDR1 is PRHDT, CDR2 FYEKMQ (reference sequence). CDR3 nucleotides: TGTGCCAGCAGCTTTGGATTGACAACCCTGGGAGAGACCCAGTACTTC. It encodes CASSFGLTTLGETQYF. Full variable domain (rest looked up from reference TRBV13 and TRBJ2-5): AAGVIQSPRHLIKEKRETATLKCYPIPRHDTVYWYQQGPGQDPQFLISFYEKMQSDKGSIPDRFSAQQFSDYHSELNMSSLELGDSALYFCASSFGLTTLGETQYFGPGTRLLVL.

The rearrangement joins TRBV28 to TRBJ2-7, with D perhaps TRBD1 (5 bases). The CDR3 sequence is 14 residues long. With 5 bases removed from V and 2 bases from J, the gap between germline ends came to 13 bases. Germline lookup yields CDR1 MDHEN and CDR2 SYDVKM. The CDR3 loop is CASSLSGQTYEQYF. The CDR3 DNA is TGTGCCAGCAGTCTCTCCGGACAAACCTACGAGCAGTACTTC.

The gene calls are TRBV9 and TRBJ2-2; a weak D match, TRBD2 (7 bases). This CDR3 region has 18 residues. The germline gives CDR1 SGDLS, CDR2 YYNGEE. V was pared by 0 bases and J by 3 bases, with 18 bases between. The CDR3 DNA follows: TGTGCCAGCAGCGTAGCGAACGGGGAGGGGGAGGACACCGGGGAGCTGTTTTTT. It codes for CASSVANGEGEDTGELFF.